This entry concerns a single T cell receptor beta chain. Its specificity is not known. Germline V CDR1 and CDR2: MRHNA, SNTAGT. CDR3 length: 14 amino acids. The V segment lost 8 bases and the J segment 7 bases; nucleotides outside the gene matches: 9. This sample is drawn from a study of cytomegalovirus exposure and HLA in healthy donors. General study points: In vitro checks showed that a few CMV-associated chains really do target CMV antigens.

The table came from immunoSEQ multiplex PCR; TCRdb's copy has only in-frame clones and leaves some out. The data show 150,000 to 200,000 clones, around nine tenths seen once. The sequenced material came from PBMCs. The sequence came from a woman aged 25 to 39 in good health and CMV-seronegative. The chain uses TRBV6-4 and TRBJ2-1, with 9 nucleotides matching TRBD2. In DNA form, the CDR3 reads TGTGCCAGCTCGGGCGGGGGGGCTCGGAATGAGCAGTTCTTC. Translation: CASSGGGARNEQFF.